This T cell receptor (beta chain) was obtained from a study of CD8+ T cells in alopecia areata. V gave up 2 bases and J gave up 6 bases; unmatched junction bases: 11. CDR1 is SGHRS and CDR2 is YFSETQ in the germline V gene. The CDR3 has 17 residues. Treatment denoted: oral pan-JAK inhibitor, 5-10 mg twice daily. The investigators collected lesional scalp punch biopsies and peripheral blood from alopecia areata patients. Separation by sorting yielded CD4+ and CD8+ T cells from PBMCs. cDNA prepared by RNA extraction and subsequent reverse transcription served as the template for sequencing. The data were produced by immunoSEQ multiplex PCR, yet TCRdb's version contains in-frame clones alone and is incomplete. Of 90,000 to 150,000 clones in the sample, about 50% are singletons; the top ten hold roughly 0.5%. Study-wide results and limits: While tofacitinib was given, many expanded lesional clones persisted in scalp and blood.

Turning to this clone: Its antigen is not identified.

This chain links TRBV5-1 with TRBJ1-5; TRBD1 matches 10 bases. The sample in question was CD4+ T cells sorted from blood, obtained at week 4, from a patient treated with tofacitinib. The sequence came from a human donor with alopecia areata. The CDR3 reads CASSFPTDRGPGQPQHF. For the CDR3, the DNA is TGCGCCAGCAGCTTCCCAACTGACAGGGGGCCAGGTCAGCCCCAGCATTTT.